This passage covers 4 T cell receptor beta chains from one sample sequenced in a study of T cells in Graves' hyperthyroidism and ophthalmopathy. RNA transcripts served as the template for amplifying TCR beta CDR3 regions. In the first-round RT-PCR of the TCR CDR3, the HTBI primer set was used. Via MiXCR, TCRdb re-called the multiplex PCR reads, giving one row per CDR3 protein. Seen here are some 560,000 distinct CDR3 sequences, 15% to 18% observed once, and the top ten hold approximately 7.4%. The sequencing input was blood. The receptors derive from a woman in her twenties or thirties with Graves' hyperthyroidism.

In this sample, this clonotype turned up a few times. This chain uses TRBV10-3 with TRBJ2-7; D unclear. Germline CDR1 is ENHRY and CDR2 is SYGVKD. CDR3 length: 12 residues. V was cut by 8 bases and J by 1 base, with 9 bases left in between. CDR3 residues: CAILSRSYEQYF. The CDR3 nucleotides read TGTGCCATCTTGTCCAGGTCCTACGAGCAGTACTTC.

This clonotype was picked up many times. This rearrangement joins TRBV30 to TRBJ2-3; D is unclear. Germline V CDR1 and CDR2: GTSNPN, SVGIG (reference sequence). V shed 2 bases and J shed 6 bases, with 6 bases lying between them. The CDR3 sequence is 11 residues long. CDR3 DNA: TGTGCCTGGAGTTTGCGGGATACGCAGTATTTT. Protein: CAWSLRDTQYF.

This clonotype was observed many times. The chain uses TRBV19 and TRBJ2-7; TRBD1 aligns across 7 bases. V shed 5 bases, J shed 2 bases, and the junction held 9 bases outside the gene matches. The V gene's germline CDR1 is LNHDA and CDR2 SQIVND (reference sequence). This CDR3 comprises 15 residues. Written as DNA, the CDR3 is TGTGCCAGTAGTGTCACAGGGGCCAGACCCTACGAGCAGTACTTC. It is translated as CASSVTGARPYEQYF.

About this clonotype: A much larger clone differs by one base, so this may be a read error. The genes are TRBV14 and TRBJ1-2; D not certain. The CDR3 length is 12 residues. Germline values: CDR1 SGHDN, CDR2 FVKESK. CDR3 amino acids: CTSSQENYGYTF. As DNA, the CDR3 is TGTACCAGCAGCCAAGAGAACTATGGCTACACCTTC.